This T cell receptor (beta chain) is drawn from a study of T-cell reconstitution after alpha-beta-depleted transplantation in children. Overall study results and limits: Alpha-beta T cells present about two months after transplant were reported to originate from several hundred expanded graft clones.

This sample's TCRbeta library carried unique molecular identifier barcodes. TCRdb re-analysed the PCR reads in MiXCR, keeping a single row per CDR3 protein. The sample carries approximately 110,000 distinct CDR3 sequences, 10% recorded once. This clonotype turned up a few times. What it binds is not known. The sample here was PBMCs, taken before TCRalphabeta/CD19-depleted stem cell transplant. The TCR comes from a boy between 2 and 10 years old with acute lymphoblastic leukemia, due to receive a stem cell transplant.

CDR3 nucleotides: TGTGCCAGCAGTGAGAACAGGGGAAGGGGGTATGGCTACACCTTC. It yields the protein CASSENRGRGYGYTF. The J gene is TRBJ1-2, the V gene TRBV6-1, with 7 bases fitting TRBD1. Germline V CDR1 and CDR2: MNHNS, SASEGT. Trimming cost V 3 bases and J 5 bases; bases outside gene matches: 9. This CDR3 has 15 residues.